The 2 T cell receptor beta chains below all came from one sample that was sequenced in a study of T-cell memory formation after mild COVID-19. TCRdb itself ran the 5' RACE reads through MiXCR, one entry per CDR3 protein. In the table there are under 200,000 distinct CDR3 sequences, 10% to 15% of which are singletons. What was sequenced was PBMCs or a T cell subset sorted from them (not recorded which). Every receptor here comes from a man between 18 and 29 years old who had mild COVID-19 (a few samples of this study predate the infection). Cell type and time point are not known.

This clonotype was detected only a few times. The rearrangement links TRBV5-4 to TRBJ2-2, with D tentatively TRBD1 (6 bases). V lost 2 bases and J lost 5, with 13 bases in between. This CDR3 region has 15 residues. From germline, CDR1 is SGHNT and CDR2 YYREEE (reference sequence). The CDR3 here is CASSFDTGWTGELFF. The CDR3 coding sequence is TGTGCCAGCAGCTTTGATACAGGGTGGACCGGGGAGCTGTTTTTT.

The rearrangement links TRBV18 to TRBJ2-7; D not certain. In germline, CDR1 is KGHSH, CDR2 LQKENI. Deletions cut 6 bases from V and 1 base from J, with 7 bases between. The length of the CDR3 is 12 residues. The CDR3 DNA reads as TGTGCCAGCTCTGACGAATCCTACGAGCAGTACTTC. It yields the protein CASSDESYEQYF.